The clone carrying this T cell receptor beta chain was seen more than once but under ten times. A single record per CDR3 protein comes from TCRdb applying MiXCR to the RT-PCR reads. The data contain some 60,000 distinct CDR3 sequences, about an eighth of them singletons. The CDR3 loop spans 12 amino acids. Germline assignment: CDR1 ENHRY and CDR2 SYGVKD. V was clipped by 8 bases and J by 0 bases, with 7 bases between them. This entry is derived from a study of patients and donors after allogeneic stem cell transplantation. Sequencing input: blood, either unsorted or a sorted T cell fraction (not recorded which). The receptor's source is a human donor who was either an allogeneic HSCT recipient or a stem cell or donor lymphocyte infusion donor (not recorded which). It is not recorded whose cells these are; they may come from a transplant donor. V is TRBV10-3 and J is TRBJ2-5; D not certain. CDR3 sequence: CAIGLDQETQYF. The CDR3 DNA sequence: TGTGCCATCGGGCTAGACCAAGAGACCCAGTACTTC.